This T cell receptor beta chain comes out of a study of T cell repertoires in cytomegalovirus infection. General observations from the study: There were carriers of CMV plus the relevant HLA, and cumulative public TCR beta family frequency identified them.

This clonotype was observed many times. Antigen: not known. TCRdb re-called the reads with MiXCR, one entry per CDR3 protein. The sample carries about 890,000 distinct CDR3 sequences, roughly a third recorded once. The sample was cultured CD8+ T cells from PBMCs, taken from culture after CMV antigen stimulation. The receptor was derived from a human donor in good health (CMV status not recorded). Some clones in this sample may be carry-over from other donors' samples.

CDR3 sequence reads: CASSVEGYQPQHF. The DNA for the CDR3 is TGTGCCAGCAGTGTAGAGGGGTATCAGCCCCAGCATTTT. V gene TRBV12-3 or TRBV12-4 combines with J gene TRBJ1-5; perhaps TRBD1 as D (5 bases). The CDR3 spans 13 residues. V lost 5 bases to trimming and J lost 5 bases, with 10 bases between them.